The subject of this entry is one T cell receptor beta chain. The sample is drawn from a study of blood T cell repertoires in COVID-19. Study background: Acute and convalescent COVID-19 specimens originated in the United States, Italy and Spain.

Per the original data handling: The authors estimated nucleated cell counts from reference gene primer amplification. Data came from immunoSEQ multiplex PCR; TCRdb stores just in-frame clones and leaves some out. V and J calls and clone size are those listed in that table; D and trimming were worked out from the DNA. Of a few hundred thousand clones listed, roughly nine tenths are singletons. Enrolled through a virtual design, the participants were between roughly 18 and 100 years of age and came from approximately 25 US areas. Recovered status applied to Cohort 3 donors who had two consecutive negative PCRs. It also applied to those with clearance or with symptom resolution. Germline CDR1 and CDR2: MNHEY and SVGEGT. The CDR3 loop spans 14 amino acids. With 6 bases clipped from V and 1 base from J, the junction kept 5 bases outside the gene matches.

This TCR was sampled from a young man who had recovered from COVID-19. Specimen: PBMCs or T cells enriched from blood (not recorded which). The chain combines TRBV6-2 or TRBV6-3 with TRBJ1-1; 7 nucleotides line up with TRBD1. The CDR3 region is CASSLYRGNTEAFF. CDR3 DNA: TGTGCCAGCAGCTTATACAGGGGGAACACTGAAGCTTTCTTT.